Below, one TCR beta chain is given with its context. The CDR3 has 15 residues. The V end was cut by 4 bases, the J end by 1 base, with 11 bases between. Per the germline V gene, CDR1 is SGDLS and CDR2 is YYNGEE. Time point specified: pretreatment peripheral blood. The sample belongs to a study of PD-L1 blockade in urothelial cancer. Libraries were prepared by immunoSEQ multiplex PCR; TCRdb keeps only in-frame clonotypes and omits some of them. The table records some 87,000 clones, around nine tenths of them present only once. This receptor was obtained from a man between 60 and 70 years old with urothelial cancer. Sequencing was performed on PBMCs, taken around atezolizumab (anti-PD-L1) treatment. The rearrangement links TRBV9 to TRBJ2-2, with D hard to call. The CDR3: CASSPPGLNTGELFF. The CDR3, as DNA: TGTGCCAGCAGCCCCCCGGGTTTGAACACCGGGGAGCTGTTTTTT.